The 15 T cell receptor beta chains below come from one sample, sequenced in a study of TIL therapy for anti-PD-1-resistant metastatic lung cancer. As for time point: pre-treatment sample, taken before nivolumab and TIL therapy. The libraries were made with immunoSEQ v3. The protocol was immunoSEQ multiplex PCR, while the TCRdb copy is restricted to in-frame clones and leaves out a portion. The table includes 45,000 to 60,000 clones, roughly 85% detected once. This specimen consisted of blood, obtained at baseline. The receptors originated from a woman between 30 and 80 years old with non-small cell lung cancer.

DNA for the CDR3: TGTGCCAGCAGCCCTATGGGCCAGGACTATGGCTACACCTTC. Translated, it gives CASSPMGQDYGYTF. This chain connects TRBV7-2 to TRBJ1-2; no reliable D call. The V end was cut by 5 bases, the J end by 3 bases, with 13 bases between. CDR1 and CDR2 from the germline V gene are SGHTA and FQGNSA. The CDR3 has 14 amino acids.

The rearrangement uses TRBV5-6 and TRBJ1-1; TRBD1 is a possible D gene (5 bases). Trimming stripped 2 bases from V and 4 bases from J, with 12 bases between. CDR1 is SGHDT and CDR2 is YYEEEE in the germline V gene. The CDR3 consists of 14 residues. For the CDR3, the DNA is TGTGCCAGCAGCTTTCAGGGAGGAACCACTGAAGCTTTCTTT. Protein product: CASSFQGGTTEAFF.

On this clone: Distinct nucleotide sequences in the sample also encode this CDR3. V gene TRBV10-3 combines with J gene TRBJ2-7, with no clear D. The CDR3 extends over 12 amino acids. The V end lost 6 bases, the J end lost 2 bases, and 8 bases lay between the germline ends. The germline V gene has CDR1 ENHRY and CDR2 SYGVKD. The CDR3 nucleotides read TGTGCCATCAGCCCTGGCCCCTACGAGCAGTACTTC. Translated, it gives CAISPGPYEQYF.

This clone has a handful of counts. The V and J genes are TRBV9 and TRBJ2-7, with 8 bases lining up with TRBD1. The CDR3 length is 15 residues. The junction had 11 bases not matched to a gene; V was cut back by 6 bases and J by 3 bases. Per the germline V gene, CDR1 is SGDLS and CDR2 is YYNGEE. The CDR3 protein is CASTPGTGAYYEQYF. The CDR3 region has the DNA TGTGCCAGCACCCCGGGGACAGGTGCTTACTACGAGCAGTACTTC.

The CDR3: CASSSRDGLHRGELFF. CDR3 nucleotides: TGTGCCAGCAGCTCACGGGACGGGTTACACCGCGGGGAGCTGTTTTTT. This chain joins TRBV13 and TRBJ2-2; the D gene could be TRBD1 or TRBD2 (5 bases each). The germline V gene encodes CDR1 PRHDT and CDR2 FYEKMQ (reference sequence). Trimming removed 4 bases from V and 7 bases from J, with 19 bases in between. This CDR3 is 16 amino acids long.

The chain links TRBV5-1 to TRBJ2-5, with D perhaps being TRBD1 or TRBD2 (6 bases each). The J call is in doubt because the DNA end fits TRBJ2-7 better. Per the germline V gene, CDR1 is SGHRS and CDR2 is YFSETQ. The CDR3 runs to 13 residues. This CDR3 is CASSLVGGHEQYF. In DNA, the CDR3 is TGCGCCAGCAGCTTGGTGGGGGGCCACGAGCAGTACTTC.

In its sample, this clone was seen once. V gene TRBV7-2 combines with J gene TRBJ2-7; TRBD2 matches at 10 bases. CDR1 is SGHTA and CDR2 is FQGNSA in the germline V gene. The CDR3 totals 18 residues. The V and J ends lost 5 bases and 3 bases, in that order; junction bases with no gene match: 16. The CDR3 region is CASSAQINSGGASYEQYF. CDR3 DNA sequence: TGTGCCAGCAGCGCTCAGATAAACAGCGGGGGGGCCAGCTACGAGCAGTACTTC.

The chain carries TRBV18 and TRBJ1-2; TRBD1 aligns across 9 bases. Germline trimming cut 3 bases from V and 8 bases from J; bases unmatched to any gene: 7. The germline CDR1 and CDR2 sequences are KGHSH and LQKENI. The CDR3 consists of 14 residues. The CDR3 nucleotides read TGTGCCAGCTCACCCCTGGGACAGGGATCCGGCTACACCTTC. This codes for CASSPLGQGSGYTF.

The J gene is TRBJ2-2, the V gene TRBV4-2; D uncertain. Trimming left V 0 bases short and J 1 base short, with 18 bases between. The CDR3 extends over 19 amino acids. The V gene's germline CDR1 is LGHNA and CDR2 YNFKEQ. In DNA form, the CDR3 reads TGTGCCAGCAGCCAAGATCAGTCGGGTCTATATGGGAACACCGGGGAGCTGTTTTTT. Its translation is CASSQDQSGLYGNTGELFF.

This clone has a handful of counts. V usage is TRBV6-4 and J usage is TRBJ2-2; TRBD2 agrees at 7 bases. The CDR3 totals 13 residues. CDR1 and CDR2 (germline): MRHNA, SNTAGT. The trim removed 6 bases at V and 5 bases at J, leaving 3 bases unmatched. CDR3 DNA sequence: TGTGCCAGCAGACGGGGGGAAACCGGGGAGCTGTTTTTT. It yields the protein CASRRGETGELFF.

The rearrangement joins TRBV18 to TRBJ2-7; 8 bases fit TRBD2. The germline CDR1 and CDR2 sequences are KGHSH and LQKENI. CDR3 length equals 15 residues. With V trimmed by 4 bases and J by 3 bases, 8 bases remained unmatched. CDR3 sequence: CASSQAGDVGYEQYF. CDR3 coding DNA: TGTGCCAGCTCACAAGCGGGGGACGTTGGCTACGAGCAGTACTTC.

The chain has TRBV13 and TRBJ1-3; possible D gene TRBD1, 5 bases. The germline gives CDR1 PRHDT, CDR2 FYEKMQ (reference sequence). V lost 6 bases to trimming and J lost 0 bases, with 15 bases between them. The CDR3 is 16 amino acids. CDR3 sequence: CASSYPGRSSGNTIYF. CDR3 sequence (DNA): TGTGCCAGCAGTTACCCGGGACGGAGCTCTGGAAACACCATATATTTT.

The chain has TRBV15 and TRBJ1-4, with 7 bases that match TRBD1. The CDR3 extends over 15 amino acids. V gave up 2 bases and J gave up 14 bases; unmatched junction bases: 14. CDR1 is LNHNV, CDR2 YYDKDF, per germline (reference sequence). The CDR3 is CATSRIRDSNKPLFF. The CDR3 DNA reads as TGTGCCACCAGCAGAATAAGGGACAGTAATAAACCCCTGTTTTTT.

The chain has TRBV2 and TRBJ1-6; tentative D call: TRBD1 (5 bases). This CDR3 region has 12 residues. The germline V and J ends were trimmed by 7 bases and 6 bases, with 7 bases remaining between them. Germline V gene data show CDR1 as SNHLY and CDR2 as FYNNEI. The CDR3 reads CASKGRNSPLHF. In DNA, the CDR3 is TGTGCCAGCAAGGGGCGTAATTCACCCCTCCACTTT.

This rearrangement joins TRBV6-9 to TRBJ2-7, with D possibly being TRBD1 (5 bases). V lost 3 bases and J 0 bases, leaving 9 bases between the germline ends. Germline values: CDR1 MNHGY, CDR2 SVAAGI. The CDR3 has 14 residues. The CDR3 DNA sequence: TGTGCCAGCAGTTACGACAGAGACTCCTACGAGCAGTACTTC. Translated, it gives CASSYDRDSYEQYF.